A single T cell receptor (beta chain) is shown here with its context. This clone was seen only a few times. No cognate antigen has been identified for it. There are no base qualities to consult, and no much larger clone falls within one base. The library was produced with the immunoSEQ multiplex PCR assay. The multiplex PCR relied on a mix of 60 forward primers for TCR Vbeta segments and 13 reverse primers for TCR Jbeta segments. Amplification of the CDR3 region of rearranged TCR beta genes was performed with a multiplex PCR assay on genomic DNA. The Illumina HiSeq System was used to sequence the amplified TCR beta libraries as 87-base-pair reads. The paper's processing steps were these. In a later analysis, 77 million or so unique TCR beta chains were counted across the 650 to 750 repertoires, and about 10 million of these chains were shared by at least two donors. Raw reads were error-corrected and collapsed into unique sequences with a nearest-neighbor algorithm that merged closely related sequences to remove PCR and sequencing errors. To assign V, D and J gene segments, CDR3 sequences were aligned to IMGT reference sequences. For a sequence to be retained, at least a six-nucleotide match to both a V gene segment and a J gene segment was required. Rearrangements were classified as productive when the CDR3 lacked stop codons and remained in frame with V and J, and all other rearrangements were classified as non-productive. Following IMGT convention, CDR3 was defined as the stretch from the second conserved V-encoded cysteine to the conserved J-encoded phenylalanine. The earlier analysis of about 530 of the donors excluded any sequence lacking an unambiguous match to a single V gene segment. An earlier analysis of several hundred of the donors called V segments functional above 56.7% productive rearrangements and segregating when the between-donor standard deviation exceeded 5%. A statistical classification framework was built to diagnose cytomegalovirus status from the catalog of TCR beta chain sequences. In a later analysis, V and J genes were assigned by comparing TCR nucleotide sequences against IMGT/GENE-DB human TR gene sequences. A later analysis assigned CDR3 sequences and most-parsimonious VDJ recombination scenarios with the TCRdist pipeline. In a later analysis, each TCR beta chain was defined by its CDR3 amino acid sequence together with its V-gene family, and reads lacking a unique V-gene family were excluded. To address suspected cross-contamination and a sequencing artifact, a later analysis removed over 500 highly shared, low-generation-probability nucleotide sequences. A later analysis calculated a clonal expansion index for each public chain from normalized within-repertoire ranks of inferred template counts. Generation probabilities in a later analysis came from a VDJ recombination model fitted to out-of-frame rearrangements, and those results were checked against IGoR. In a later analysis, TCR-TCR, TCR-HLA and TCR-CMV co-occurrence was scored with hypergeometric tests, and a repertoire-size bias correction was applied to TCR pairs. To estimate false discovery rates, a later analysis permuted the HLA or CMV assignments 20 times. A later analysis grouped co-occurring TCRs with DBSCAN, adding TCRdist sequence similarity when clustering within HLA-allele-positive subsets. Co-occurrence clustering excluded repertoires with fewer than 30,000 or more than 120,000 public chains, plus five with anomalous nucleotide sharing. What TCRdb holds here is the immuneACCESS table cut down to in-frame rearrangements. Part of the clones is not present; checked against another copy, under half of the missing clones reflect an unresolved V gene, and the others are unexplained. The V and J calls and clone size are taken from that table; D and trimming were inferred from the DNA. The sample yields 120,000 or so clones; 15% to 20% were counted once. 2.9% of the sample is in the top ten clones.

These data belong to a study of cytomegalovirus exposure and HLA in healthy donors (dated by TCRdb to about 2017). In the study overall: An earlier analysis of approximately 640 of the donors reported 276 Gb of sequence data and 120 million or so unique TCR beta sequences from about 179 million T cells. An early release that covered fewer than 800 HLA-typed donors contained approximately 300 gigabases of sequencing data and about 84 million unique TCR sequences. Of the roughly 390 genotyped donors, less than 90% were placed in the genetic ancestry cluster associated with self-reported Caucasian donors. The study was designed to test whether signatures of past pathogen exposure could be identified by cataloging public T cell receptors. Using immunosequencing, the study profiled T cell repertoires from some 670 subjects and related those repertoires to cytomegalovirus serostatus. A separate validation cohort of 100 to 150 different subjects was used in addition to the roughly 670-subject first cohort. The study combined high-throughput TCR immunosequencing, statistical association of individual TCRs with disease status, and machine learning to predict cytomegalovirus infection status. To study patterns of TCR occurrence, a later analysis re-analyzed previously published TCR beta repertoires from around 700 donors and added high-resolution HLA genotyping. Rather than drawing on any new phenotypic data, the later analysis identified candidate immune exposures from TCR beta sequences and the way those sequences occurred across donors. To decide whether each TCR beta V gene segment behaved as functional or pseudogenic, an earlier analysis of some 600 of the donors relied on high-throughput TCR beta sequencing. Alongside the repertoire data, information on donor age, sex, ethnicity and CMV serostatus was compiled. In a later genetic analysis, genome-wide SNP genotypes for about three fifths of the 666 donors were used, and that subset was treated as a discovery cohort. Every discovery cohort repertoire had been produced on one sequencing platform. HLA typing covered class I and class II loci at four-digit resolution. The number of typed donors differed by locus: roughly 620-640 for A, B, C, DRB1 and DQB1; about 520 for DQA1; fewer than 610 for DPA1; and around 450 for DPB1. Roughly 5 DR-DQ haplotypes were handled as single units for association and clustering because linkage in the cohort was strong. On average, around 240,000 unique TCR beta nucleotide sequences were sequenced per donor among 398 genotyped donors of the cohort, with roughly 18% of those sequences being non-productive. Study-wide findings and limitations: A further reported finding was that TCR beta sequences accurately predicted the HLA-A and HLA-B alleles for most subjects in the first cohort. A later analysis found that TCR association rates varied across HLA loci, with DRB1 alleles showing the most associated TCRs and HLA-C alleles the fewest. A total of around 150 TCR beta chains were listed by the study as associated with cytomegalovirus. Three of the identified cytomegalovirus-associated TCR beta chains were confirmed in vitro to be specific for cytomegalovirus antigens. The sequencing pipeline was judged likely to have produced a cluster of highly shared sequence variants as a technical artifact. A later genetic analysis associated a missense DCLRE1C variant with V-gene and J-gene trimming of TCR beta chains, and an independent cohort replicated the association. Sequencing depth was assumed to be roughly uniform across donors in the presence/absence analyses, though that assumption may not hold. This cohort had only TCR beta chains sequenced, and the lack of alpha or paired-chain data limited which features could be detected. Correlated functional status among segregating V segments might reflect linkage disequilibrium, but an unknown experimental factor could not be ruled out. CMV serostatus was the only immune exposure information available for the cohort. In a later genetic analysis, fewer N-insertions in productive TCRs were reported among donors in an Asian-associated ancestry cluster than the roughly 700-donor mean. According to the authors, the approach could potentially be generalized to other disease states and immunological phenotypes. A later analysis found that most CMV-associated TCR beta chains appeared HLA-restricted, with HLA associations seemingly driven largely by CMV exposure. A later analysis reported that several top co-occurrence clusters appeared linked to parvovirus B19, influenza, CMV and Epstein-Barr virus. Across donors, most TCR sequences were observed very rarely, whereas some public TCRs were present in many individuals. Because HLA typing was unavailable for some donors at each locus, only the typed subset was used in association tests. The classifier was reported to diagnose cytomegalovirus status with high specificity and sensitivity in both the original and validation cohorts. An earlier analysis of 450 to 750 of the donors showed that most TCR beta V segments appeared in productive rearrangements either about 87% or about 30% of the time, which broadly matched IMGT annotations. Some IMGT-functional V segments, including TRBV6-2 and TRBV6-3, could not be distinguished by the 87-base-pair reads and were therefore excluded. In a later analysis, HLA-associated TCR beta chains showed more clonal expansion and lower generation probabilities than non-associated chains that were equally common. Specific HLA alleles were associated with 15,000 to 20,000 TCR beta sequences at a false discovery rate of 0.05 in a later analysis. Some 15 rarely observed V segments, including chromosome 9 orphons, were excluded from the earlier analysis of almost 600 of the donors because counts were too low. When HLA alleles, especially DR and DQ, strongly co-occurred, attributing TCR associations to individual alleles was difficult.

The cohort consisted of fewer than 700 healthy bone marrow donors. At the time of sampling, every cohort member was nominally healthy, though immune exposures that went unrecorded were likely present. The donor was CMV seropositive and was included in the group of some 290 seropositive cohort members. Each donor provided a peripheral blood sample, and peripheral blood mononuclear cells were used for TCR beta sequencing. The Qiagen DNeasy Blood Extraction Kit was used to extract genomic DNA from the blood cell samples. The CDR3 measures 14 amino acids from cysteine to phenylalanine. Here the CDR3 DNA is all that survives: 42 bases in frame from base 1. The germline V gene yields SGHDT for CDR1 and YYEEEE for CDR2. V gives up 2 bases and J gives up 2 bases, and the segment between their germline ends measures 11 bases.

The sequence derives from a female donor in good health and CMV-seropositive. The chain is encoded by TRBV5-6 joined to TRBJ2-7; the best D guess is TRBD2, with 6 bases matching. Specimen: PBMCs. Here is the DNA: TGTGCCAGCAGCTTTCGCGGGAACGCCTACGAGCAGTACTTC. It translates to CASSFRGNAYEQYF.